This TCR beta chain was sequenced for a study of blood T cell repertoires in COVID-19. Study-level background: Some COVID-19 samples were acute and others convalescent; all came from the United States, Italy and Spain. Sources were T cells, B-cell-depleted T cells, or PBMCs; the material itself was cDNA or gDNA.

J lost 1 base, V lost 2 bases, and 6 bases had no gene match. The length of the CDR3 is 16 residues. Germline V lookup: CDR1 SGHDT, CDR2 YYEEEE. Source study methods: Reference gene primer amplification gave estimated nucleated cell counts. Measured with immunoSEQ multiplex PCR; TCRdb has only the in-frame clones, and not every one. From that table come the V and J calls and clone size; the DNA was used to work out D and trimming. Of roughly 130,000 clones in the sample, about 84% are singletons; the top ten hold 9% to 15%. The chain is built from TRBV5-6 and TRBJ2-5; 9 nucleotides agree with TRBD2. This clonotype was sampled from a woman aged 60-75 years with acute or convalescent COVID-19. The sequenced material came from peripheral blood. The CDR3 DNA is TGTGCCAGCAGCTTTCTTGGCGGGGGGGTCCAAGAGACCCAGTACTTC. Translation gives CASSFLGGGVQETQYF.